This TCR beta chain was sequenced in a study of blood T cell repertoires in COVID-19. Sequencing was performed with immunoSEQ multiplex PCR; in TCRdb, only in-frame clones are kept and a portion is missing. The sample carries under 250,000 clones, about four fifths recorded once. Sequenced: peripheral blood. This TCR was recovered from a woman aged 35 to 49 who had recovered from COVID-19.

CDR3 loop: CASRAGTANTGELFF. Here the CDR3 DNA reads TGCGCCAGCAGGGCCGGGACTGCGAACACCGGGGAGCTGTTTTTT. The gene calls are TRBV5-1 and TRBJ2-2; D is possibly TRBD2 (6 bases). Germline values: CDR1 SGHRS, CDR2 YFSETQ. The V end lost 5 bases, the J end lost 0 bases, and 11 bases lay between the germline ends. The CDR3 has 15 residues.